This is a list of T cell receptor beta chains from one sample in a study of T-cell reconstitution after alpha-beta-depleted transplantation in children. Each CDR3 protein gets one entry after TCRdb re-called the PCR reads with MiXCR. This sample carries about a million distinct CDR3 sequences, about 29% of them seen once, and the ten largest clones take roughly 30%. Sequences were derived from PBMCs, mostly from graft donor cells, sampled 360 days after TCRalphabeta/CD19-depleted stem cell transplant. The receptors stem from a boy under two years old who had a stem cell transplant for SCID, so the T cells may come from the graft donor. Both conserved end residues are part of each CDR3. The order of the fields is clone size, J gene, D gene, V gene, CDR3 protein, CDR3 DNA. D genes are given only for firm matches. Clone size, where shown, is once, few, many, or a class for clones that have expanded.

clone size: NA; J gene: TRBJ2-7; D gene: TRBD2; V gene: TRBV7-8; CDR3 protein: CASSFGLAGGPYGYEQYF; CDR3 DNA: TGTGCCAGCAGCTTCGGACTAGCGGGGGGGCCGTATGGCTACGAGCAGTACTTC
clone size: few; J gene: TRBJ2-7; D gene: TRBD1; V gene: TRBV20-1; CDR3 protein: CSAIRDSSYEQYF; CDR3 DNA: TGCAGTGCTATTAGGGACAGCTCCTACGAGCAGTACTTC
clone size: few; J gene: TRBJ2-3; D gene: NA; V gene: TRBV30; CDR3 protein: CAWRPGQTTDTQYF; CDR3 DNA: TGTGCCTGGAGGCCGGGGCAGACCACAGATACGCAGTATTTT
clone size: NA; J gene: TRBJ2-7; D gene: NA; V gene: TRBV4-2; CDR3 protein: CASSQVGGGTSYEQYF; CDR3 DNA: TGTGCCAGCAGCCAAGTAGGAGGAGGGACCTCCTACGAGCAGTACTTC
clone size: NA; J gene: TRBJ2-1; D gene: NA; V gene: TRBV19; CDR3 protein: CASSLPSGPRNEQFF; CDR3 DNA: TGTGCCAGTAGTCTCCCCAGCGGACCTAGGAATGAGCAGTTCTTC
clone size: NA; J gene: TRBJ2-4; D gene: TRBD2; V gene: TRBV7-2; CDR3 protein: CASSSRGRTSSKNIQYF; CDR3 DNA: TGTGCCAGCAGCTCCCGGGGTAGGACTAGCAGCAAAAACATTCAGTACTTC
clone size: many; J gene: TRBJ2-3; D gene: NA; V gene: TRBV29-1; CDR3 protein: CSSVTDTQYF; CDR3 DNA: TGCAGCTCGGTCACAGATACGCAGTATTTT
clone size: few; J gene: TRBJ1-2; D gene: NA; V gene: TRBV4-1; CDR3 protein: CASSQGFRVDYGYTF; CDR3 DNA: TGCGCCAGCAGCCAAGGTTTCAGGGTGGACTATGGCTACACCTTC
clone size: few; J gene: TRBJ2-3; D gene: TRBD2; V gene: TRBV20-1; CDR3 protein: CSACGRRGTDTQYF; CDR3 DNA: TGCAGTGCTTGCGGGAGACGGGGCACAGATACGCAGTATTTT
clone size: NA; J gene: TRBJ2-1; D gene: NA; V gene: TRBV29-1; CDR3 protein: CSVEGHIPAHEQFF; CDR3 DNA: TGCAGCGTTGAAGGGCATATCCCAGCCCATGAGCAGTTCTTC
clone size: NA; J gene: TRBJ2-3; D gene: NA; V gene: TRBV20-1; CDR3 protein: CSAGAPYTDTQYF; CDR3 DNA: TGCAGTGCCGGCGCGCCGTACACAGATACGCAGTATTTT
clone size: few; J gene: TRBJ2-3; D gene: NA; V gene: TRBV12-3/TRBV12-4; CDR3 protein: CASRRGVSTDTQYF; CDR3 DNA: TGTGCCAGCAGGCGAGGGGTGAGCACAGATACGCAGTATTTT
clone size: NA; J gene: TRBJ1-1; D gene: NA; V gene: TRBV4-1; CDR3 protein: CASSQDRRQPPAAFF; CDR3 DNA: TGCGCCAGCAGCCAAGATAGGAGGCAACCCCCGGCAGCTTTCTTT
clone size: few; J gene: TRBJ1-2; D gene: TRBD1; V gene: TRBV20-1; CDR3 protein: CSARGQGTGSGYTF; CDR3 DNA: TGCAGTGCTAGAGGGCAAGGGACAGGGTCTGGCTACACCTTC
clone size: NA; J gene: TRBJ2-7; D gene: NA; V gene: TRBV12-3/TRBV12-4; CDR3 protein: CASSNPGRGSYEQYF; CDR3 DNA: TGTGCCAGCAGTAATCCGGGACGAGGGTCCTACGAGCAGTACTTC
clone size: many; J gene: TRBJ2-1; D gene: NA; V gene: TRBV11-1; CDR3 protein: CASSSVSLGQFF; CDR3 DNA: TGTGCCAGCAGCTCAGTCTCGTTGGGGCAGTTCTTC
clone size: NA; J gene: TRBJ2-1; D gene: NA; V gene: TRBV12-3/TRBV12-4; CDR3 protein: CASTGQPYGEQFF; CDR3 DNA: TGTGCCAGCACCGGACAGCCCTATGGTGAGCAGTTCTTC
clone size: NA; J gene: TRBJ2-1; D gene: NA; V gene: TRBV12-3/TRBV12-4; CDR3 protein: CASSLGDLAMNEQFF; CDR3 DNA: TGTGCCAGCAGTTTAGGGGACCTAGCGATGAATGAGCAGTTCTTC
clone size: NA; J gene: TRBJ2-7; D gene: NA; V gene: TRBV4-1; CDR3 protein: CASSPYGGNYEQYF; CDR3 DNA: TGCGCCAGCAGCCCCTACGGAGGGAACTACGAGCAGTACTTC
clone size: few; J gene: TRBJ2-3; D gene: NA; V gene: TRBV29-1; CDR3 protein: CSVRTLSGTRTDTQYF; CDR3 DNA: TGCAGCGTCCGAACCCTATCCGGGACCCGCACAGATACGCAGTATTTT
clone size: few; J gene: TRBJ2-3; D gene: NA; V gene: TRBV5-5; CDR3 protein: CASSQGTADTQYF; CDR3 DNA: TGTGCCAGCAGCCAGGGGACGGCGGATACGCAGTATTTT
clone size: NA; J gene: TRBJ2-5; D gene: NA; V gene: TRBV11-1; CDR3 protein: CASSLVGSRETQYF; CDR3 DNA: TGTGCCAGCAGCTTAGTGGGGTCTCGCGAGACCCAGTACTTC
clone size: NA; J gene: TRBJ1-2; D gene: NA; V gene: TRBV29-1; CDR3 protein: CSVEEVHGGYTF; CDR3 DNA: TGCAGCGTTGAAGAAGTCCACGGCGGCTACACCTTC
clone size: NA; J gene: TRBJ2-1; D gene: NA; V gene: TRBV6-5; CDR3 protein: CASSYAGSSYNEQFF; CDR3 DNA: TGTGCCAGCAGTTACGCCGGGAGCTCCTACAATGAGCAGTTCTTC
clone size: few; J gene: TRBJ2-1; D gene: NA; V gene: TRBV9; CDR3 protein: CASSPSGLPNEQFF; CDR3 DNA: TGTGCCAGCAGCCCCAGTGGGCTGCCCAATGAGCAGTTCTTC
clone size: NA; J gene: TRBJ2-2; D gene: NA; V gene: TRBV4-3; CDR3 protein: CASSQDLRNTGELFF; CDR3 DNA: TGCGCCAGCAGCCAAGATCTCCGGAACACCGGGGAGCTGTTTTTT
clone size: NA; J gene: TRBJ2-5; D gene: NA; V gene: TRBV14; CDR3 protein: CASSQDRDRREETQYF; CDR3 DNA: TGTGCCAGCAGCCAAGATAGGGACCGAAGGGAAGAGACCCAGTACTTC
clone size: NA; J gene: TRBJ1-2; D gene: NA; V gene: TRBV29-1; CDR3 protein: CSVEEGGGVRLYGYTF; CDR3 DNA: TGCAGCGTTGAAGAGGGAGGGGGGGTCCGCCTCTATGGCTACACCTTC
clone size: NA; J gene: TRBJ1-1; D gene: NA; V gene: TRBV6-1; CDR3 protein: CASSGPAGTEAFF; CDR3 DNA: TGTGCCAGCAGTGGGCCCGCGGGAACTGAAGCTTTCTTT
clone size: few; J gene: TRBJ2-3; D gene: NA; V gene: TRBV20-1; CDR3 protein: CSAREYLRGVTDTQYF; CDR3 DNA: TGCAGTGCTAGAGAATACCTCCGTGGGGTCACAGATACGCAGTATTTT
clone size: NA; J gene: TRBJ2-1; D gene: NA; V gene: TRBV7-3; CDR3 protein: CASAPAGSPYNEQFF; CDR3 DNA: TGTGCCAGCGCCCCGGCGGGGTCCCCCTACAATGAGCAGTTCTTC
clone size: NA; J gene: TRBJ2-2; D gene: NA; V gene: TRBV10-3; CDR3 protein: CATRLGDTGELFF; CDR3 DNA: TGTGCCACCAGACTCGGGGACACCGGGGAGCTGTTTTTT
clone size: NA; J gene: TRBJ1-1; D gene: TRBD1; V gene: TRBV12-3/TRBV12-4; CDR3 protein: CASTPQGAIEAFF; CDR3 DNA: TGTGCCAGCACCCCACAGGGGGCGATCGAAGCTTTCTTT
clone size: NA; J gene: TRBJ2-1; D gene: NA; V gene: TRBV12-3/TRBV12-4; CDR3 protein: CASSWGRGGYNEQFF; CDR3 DNA: TGTGCCAGCAGTTGGGGCCGAGGGGGGTACAATGAGCAGTTCTTC
clone size: NA; J gene: TRBJ1-1; D gene: NA; V gene: TRBV4-2; CDR3 protein: CASSQEWGGTEAFF; CDR3 DNA: TGTGCCAGCAGCCAAGAATGGGGCGGCACTGAAGCTTTCTTT
clone size: few; J gene: TRBJ2-7; D gene: NA; V gene: TRBV7-9; CDR3 protein: CASSHPGQSYEQYF; CDR3 DNA: TGTGCCAGCAGTCATCCTGGACAGTCCTACGAGCAGTACTTC
clone size: NA; J gene: TRBJ2-5; D gene: NA; V gene: TRBV7-9; CDR3 protein: CASSLTGTVNQETQYF; CDR3 DNA: TGTGCCAGCAGCTTGACCGGGACGGTAAACCAAGAGACCCAGTACTTC
clone size: few; J gene: TRBJ2-5; D gene: TRBD2; V gene: TRBV3-1; CDR3 protein: CASSHLAGARETQYF; CDR3 DNA: TGTGCCAGCAGTCACCTAGCGGGGGCCCGAGAGACCCAGTACTTC
clone size: NA; J gene: TRBJ2-1; D gene: TRBD1; V gene: TRBV7-3; CDR3 protein: CASSVDRGGWNEQFF; CDR3 DNA: TGTGCCAGCAGCGTCGACAGGGGGGGTTGGAATGAGCAGTTCTTC
clone size: NA; J gene: TRBJ1-2; D gene: NA; V gene: TRBV6-1; CDR3 protein: CASIGATKGRSYTF; CDR3 DNA: TGTGCCAGCATCGGTGCAACTAAGGGCAGGAGCTACACCTTC
clone size: many; J gene: TRBJ2-2; D gene: TRBD1; V gene: TRBV12-3/TRBV12-4; CDR3 protein: CASNRGTGELFF; CDR3 DNA: TGTGCCAGCAACAGGGGAACCGGGGAGCTGTTTTTT
clone size: NA; J gene: TRBJ1-1; D gene: NA; V gene: TRBV12-3/TRBV12-4; CDR3 protein: CASSFPPATNTEAFF; CDR3 DNA: TGTGCCAGCAGTTTCCCTCCAGCTACGAACACTGAAGCTTTCTTT
clone size: NA; J gene: TRBJ2-7; D gene: NA; V gene: TRBV20-1; CDR3 protein: CSASGPGFYEQYF; CDR3 DNA: TGCAGTGCTAGTGGGCCGGGGTTCTACGAGCAGTACTTC
clone size: few; J gene: TRBJ2-1; D gene: TRBD2; V gene: TRBV7-9; CDR3 protein: CASSFGLAGVSYNEQFF; CDR3 DNA: TGTGCCAGCAGCTTCGGGCTAGCGGGGGTCTCCTACAATGAGCAGTTCTTC
clone size: once; J gene: TRBJ1-1; D gene: TRBD1; V gene: TRBV7-9; CDR3 protein: CASSLVTGVTEAFF; CDR3 DNA: TGTGCCAGCAGCTTAGTGACAGGGGTAACTGAAGCTTTCTTT
clone size: few; J gene: TRBJ1-4; D gene: TRBD1; V gene: TRBV5-1; CDR3 protein: CASSLGTGSNEKLFF; CDR3 DNA: TGCGCCAGCAGCTTGGGGACAGGGTCTAATGAAAAACTGTTTTTT
clone size: few; J gene: TRBJ1-1; D gene: NA; V gene: TRBV19; CDR3 protein: CASIADRNTEAFF; CDR3 DNA: TGTGCCAGTATCGCGGACAGGAACACTGAAGCTTTCTTT
clone size: few; J gene: TRBJ2-2; D gene: TRBD2; V gene: TRBV5-1; CDR3 protein: CASSLSGLSTGELFF; CDR3 DNA: TGCGCCAGCAGCTTATCGGGACTAAGCACCGGGGAGCTGTTTTTT
clone size: NA; J gene: TRBJ2-1; D gene: TRBD1; V gene: TRBV28; CDR3 protein: CASSLWTGANEQFF; CDR3 DNA: TGTGCCAGCAGTTTATGGACAGGGGCCAATGAGCAGTTCTTC
clone size: few; J gene: TRBJ2-3; D gene: NA; V gene: TRBV18; CDR3 protein: CASSPSRDGEGRTQYF; CDR3 DNA: TGTGCCAGCTCACCAAGCAGGGACGGTGAAGGAAGAACGCAGTATTTT
clone size: NA; J gene: TRBJ1-5; D gene: NA; V gene: TRBV6-1; CDR3 protein: CASISGLNSWLSNQPQHF; CDR3 DNA: TGTGCCAGCATCTCAGGTTTGAATTCATGGCTTAGCAATCAGCCCCAGCATTTT
clone size: NA; J gene: TRBJ2-2; D gene: TRBD1; V gene: TRBV5-1; CDR3 protein: CASSFQGDNTGELFF; CDR3 DNA: TGCGCCAGCAGCTTCCAGGGGGACAACACCGGGGAGCTGTTTTTT
clone size: NA; J gene: TRBJ2-2; D gene: NA; V gene: TRBV12-3/TRBV12-4; CDR3 protein: CASSLRSSARVTGELFF; CDR3 DNA: TGTGCCAGCAGTTTACGCTCTAGCGCCCGAGTCACCGGGGAGCTGTTTTTT
clone size: NA; J gene: TRBJ1-6; D gene: NA; V gene: TRBV6-1; CDR3 protein: CATARRQENSPLHF; CDR3 DNA: TGTGCCACCGCTCGGCGACAGGAGAATTCACCCCTCCACTTT
clone size: NA; J gene: TRBJ1-1; D gene: NA; V gene: TRBV23-1; CDR3 protein: CAKLPMNTEAFF; CDR3 DNA: TGCGCCAAACTACCCATGAACACTGAAGCTTTCTTT